The 19 T cell receptor beta chains presented below share a single source sample, sequenced in a study of T cells after yellow fever vaccination. MiXCR, applied by TCRdb to the 5' RACE reads, yields one record per CDR3 protein. The repertoire holds about 260,000 distinct CDR3 sequences, with about 5.2% as singletons. This specimen consisted of CD4+ T cells sorted from PBMCs, obtained on the day of the yellow fever booster vaccination. Receptors originate from a man younger than 35 who received the YFV17D yellow fever vaccine.

This clonotype was detected only a few times. The CDR3 spells CASSLIGIDQETQYF. CDR3 sequence (DNA): TGTGCCAGCAGCTTAATAGGAATCGACCAAGAGACCCAGTACTTC. The chain is built from TRBV11-2 and TRBJ2-5; D is unresolved. Germline values: CDR1 SGHAT, CDR2 FQNNGV. Deletions cut 2 bases from V and 0 bases from J, with 10 bases between. This CDR3 contains 15 residues.

This clonotype has ten or more counts. The chain has TRBV13 and TRBJ2-7; 9 bases align to TRBD1. CDR1 is PRHDT and CDR2 is FYEKMQ in the germline V gene (reference sequence). The CDR3 is 16 residues long. J lost 4 bases, V lost 6 bases, and 13 bases had no gene match. The CDR3 is CASRKMKGQGWYEQYF. As DNA, the CDR3 is TGTGCCAGCAGGAAGATGAAGGGACAGGGATGGTACGAGCAGTACTTC. Supplemented by reference TRBV13 and TRBJ2-7, the full variable domain reads AAGVIQSPRHLIKEKRETATLKCYPIPRHDTVYWYQQGPGQDPQFLISFYEKMQSDKGSIPDRFSAQQFSDYHSELNMSSLELGDSALYFCASRKMKGQGWYEQYFGPGTRLTVT.

This chain uses TRBV2 with TRBJ2-7; D is undetermined. V dropped 5 bases and J dropped 10 bases, with 12 bases sitting between them. The CDR3 is 11 amino acids. Germline lookup yields CDR1 SNHLY and CDR2 FYNNEI. CDR3 nucleotide sequence: TGTGCCAGCAGTCCTGACCGTTTCCAGTACGTC. The encoded protein is CASSPDRFQYV.

The chain uses TRBV5-1 and TRBJ1-3; a weak D match, TRBD1 (6 bases). The CDR3 spans 15 residues. The germline V and J ends were trimmed by 5 bases and 0 bases, with 12 bases remaining between them. From germline, CDR1 is SGHRS and CDR2 YFSETQ. CDR3 bases: TGCGCCAGCAGAGAGACAGGTCCCTCTGGAAACACCATATATTTT. This translates into CASRETGPSGNTIYF.

This clonotype has at least ten counts. The chain employs TRBV7-8 and TRBJ2-7, with D perhaps matching TRBD2 (5 bases). CDR1 and CDR2 (germline): SGHVS, FQNEAQ. This CDR3 has 16 residues. Trimming removed 6 bases from V and 0 bases from J, with 18 bases in between. The CDR3 DNA is TGTGCCAGCAGTCTGCGGGTGGCTTCGGGCTCCTACGAGCAGTACGTC. This gives the protein CASSLRVASGSYEQYV.

The chain uses TRBV6-4 and TRBJ2-7; no clear D. The CDR3 extends over 14 amino acids. CDR1 is MRHNA and CDR2 is SNTAGT in the germline V gene. V was cut by 5 bases and J by 1 base, with 12 bases left in between. CDR3 nucleotide sequence: TGTGCCAGCAGTCCCCTTACTCTGTCCTACGAGCAGTACTTC. Amino acids: CASSPLTLSYEQYF.

This clonotype was counted many times. The rearrangement uses TRBV5-1 and TRBJ1-5, with 7 bases identical to TRBD1. J was trimmed by 7 bases and V by 5 bases; bases with no gene match: 12. The CDR3 totals 15 residues. In germline, CDR1 is SGHRS, CDR2 YFSETQ. CDR3 sequence: CASSPSQGRWQPQHF. The CDR3 coding sequence is TGCGCCAGCAGTCCCTCACAGGGGCGGTGGCAGCCCCAGCATTTT.

At least ten counts were recorded for this clonotype. The chain recombines TRBV12-3 or TRBV12-4 with TRBJ2-1; no definite D call. Trimming removed 3 bases at V and 8 bases at J, with 5 bases between. This CDR3 is 11 amino acids long. CDR3 sequence reads: CASSFRDEQFF. The CDR3 nucleotides read TGTGCCAGCAGTTTCCGTGATGAGCAGTTCTTC.

This clonotype has just a few counts. V gene TRBV5-1 combines with J gene TRBJ2-5; weak D call: TRBD1 (6 bases). The CDR3 totals 15 residues. Germline CDR1 is SGHRS and CDR2 is YFSETQ. With 2 bases removed from V and 5 bases from J, the gap between germline ends came to 16 bases. CDR3 DNA: TGCGCCAGCAGCTTTGCCCAGGGGATGGGGGAGACCCAGTACTTC. Amino acid sequence: CASSFAQGMGETQYF.

This clonotype was found a few times. This chain joins TRBV7-2 and TRBJ1-1, with D possibly being TRBD1 (6 bases). In germline, CDR1 is SGHTA, CDR2 FQGNSA. CDR3 length: 13 amino acids. The CDR3 sequence: CAANRDTNTEAFF. In DNA, the CDR3 is TGTGCAGCTAACAGGGATACGAACACTGAAGCTTTCTTT. Filled out from reference TRBV7-2 and TRBJ1-1, the complete variable domain reads GAGVSQSPSNKVTEKGKDVELRCDPISGHTALYWYRQSLGQGLEFLIYFQGNSAPDKSGLPSDRFSAERTGGSVSTLTIQRTQQEDSAVYLCAANRDTNTEAFFGQGTRLTVV.

This clonotype was detected a few times. The chain has TRBV12-3 or TRBV12-4 and TRBJ1-5, with 7 bases lining up with TRBD1. Trimming cost V 6 bases and J 6 bases; bases outside gene matches: 8. CDR3 size: 14 residues. Here the CDR3 reads CASRRDRVVQPQHF. Written as DNA, the CDR3 is TGTGCCAGCAGAAGAGACAGGGTGGTTCAGCCCCAGCATTTT.

This clonotype was recorded at least ten times. CDR3 loop: CASSQGAGEDNSPLHF. DNA of the CDR3: TGCGCCAGCAGCCAGGGGGCAGGGGAGGATAATTCACCCCTCCACTTT. The chain couples TRBV4-1 to TRBJ1-6; TRBD1 is a possible D gene (6 bases). CDR1 and CDR2 from the germline V gene are MGHRA and YSYEKL. Trimming removed 3 bases at V and 5 bases at J, with 14 bases between. The CDR3 covers 16 residues.

This clonotype was recorded many times. The chain employs TRBV12-3 or TRBV12-4 and TRBJ2-5; the D gene is possibly TRBD2 (5 bases). The CDR3 loop spans 15 amino acids. V lost 7 bases and J lost 4, with 19 bases in between. CDR3 amino acids: CASTPPVGSGETQYF. DNA for the CDR3: TGTGCCAGCACCCCCCCTGTGGGGAGCGGAGAGACCCAGTACTTC.

This rearrangement joins TRBV5-1 to TRBJ2-3; D unclear. CDR1 SGHRS and CDR2 YFSETQ come from the germline V gene. The CDR3 extends over 15 amino acids. With 0 bases removed from V and 2 bases from J, the gap between germline ends came to 10 bases. In DNA form, the CDR3 reads TGCGCCAGCAGCTTGGGTTTGGGGAACACAGATACGCAGTATTTT. It yields the protein CASSLGLGNTDTQYF. The variable domain in full, with the rest retrieved from reference TRBV5-1 and TRBJ2-3, is KAGVTQTPRYLIKTRGQQVTLSCSPISGHRSVSWYQQTPGQGLQFLFEYFSETQRNKGNFPGRFSGRQFSNSRSEMNVSTLELGDSALYLCASSLGLGNTDTQYFGPGTRLTVL.

CDR3 nucleotides: TGTGCCAGCACCCTCGGGACAGGGAACACTGAAGCTTTCTTT. Translating gives CASTLGTGNTEAFF. The chain combines TRBV11-1 with TRBJ1-1; 8 bases are a match to TRBD1. This CDR3 has 14 amino acids. Per the germline V gene, CDR1 is SGHAT and CDR2 is FQDESV (reference sequence). V shed 7 bases, J shed 1 base, and the junction held 5 bases outside the gene matches.

This clonotype has a count of ten or more. The chain carries TRBV5-1 and TRBJ2-5; 10 positions match TRBD2. The CDR3 spans 15 residues. V shed 4 bases and J 4 bases; nucleotides not matched to a gene: 7. Germline loops: CDR1 SGHRS, CDR2 YFSETQ. The CDR3 nucleotides are TGCGCCAGCAGCCCTGAAGCGGGGGGGGCAGAGACCCAGTACTTC. This encodes CASSPEAGGAETQYF.

This clonotype occurred a few times. The CDR3 region is CASSEQSEAFF. CDR3 nucleotide sequence: TGTGCCAGCAGTGAGCAGTCTGAAGCTTTCTTT. The chain is built from TRBV6-6 and TRBJ1-1; D is undetermined. V dropped 5 bases and J dropped 6 bases, with 7 bases sitting between them. The germline V gene encodes CDR1 MNHNY and CDR2 SVGAGI (reference sequence). This CDR3 has 11 amino acids.

The CDR3 region is CASSVAPTGGRETQYF. The DNA for the CDR3 is TGTGCCAGCAGCGTAGCCCCTACAGGGGGCAGGGAGACCCAGTACTTC. V and J are TRBV9 and TRBJ2-5; 9 nucleotides line up with TRBD1. V dropped 0 bases and J dropped 5; count of bases not matched to a gene: 8. From germline, CDR1 is SGDLS and CDR2 YYNGEE. This CDR3 is built from 16 residues.

This sequence joins TRBV5-1 and TRBJ2-7; 11 bases fit TRBD2. This CDR3 spans 15 amino acids. V trimming: 4 bases; J trimming: 0 bases; junction bases outside the gene matches: 3. Germline loops: CDR1 SGHRS, CDR2 YFSETQ. CDR3 nucleotides: TGCGCCAGCAGCCAGACTAGCGGGGCCTCCTACGAGCAGTACTTC. This gives the protein CASSQTSGASYEQYF.